The T cell receptor beta chain described here comes from a study of T cells in localized non-small cell lung cancer. Some clones are missing from TCRdb's copy, which holds only in-frame ones; the method was immunoSEQ multiplex PCR. The table lists around 48,000 clones, about 80% of them singletons. CDR1 is SGHRS and CDR2 is YFSETQ in the germline V gene. The V and J ends lost 3 bases and 3 bases respectively, with 13 bases between them. This CDR3 comprises 14 residues. The chain is built from TRBV5-1 and TRBJ2-7, with TRBD1 as a possible D gene (7 bases). The TCR sequence derives from a man aged 35 to 70 with stage I squamous cell lung carcinoma. Sequenced material: peripheral blood, taken before any cancer treatment. The CDR3 is CASSWRAGGYEQYF. The CDR3, as DNA: TGCGCCAGCAGCTGGAGGGCAGGGGGCTACGAGCAGTACTTC.